The clone carrying this T cell receptor beta chain has more than one count but fewer than ten. Its antigen is not identified. The ends were cut back, 2 bases at V and 5 bases at J, with 13 bases in the middle. This CDR3 spans 15 amino acids. Per the germline V gene, CDR1 is MDHEN and CDR2 is SYDVKM. This record belongs to a study of T cell responses to AZD1222 COVID-19 vaccine. Study-wide results and caveats: Donors skewed white British and female; clonal diversity was possibly underestimated. The study sampled repertoires only after the peak T cell response.

Profiled with immunoSEQ multiplex PCR; TCRdb holds only in-frame clones, not every one. The data contain 150,000 or so clones, 80% to 90% of them singletons. The sequenced sample was peripheral blood, obtained on day 0 of MenACWY control vaccination. The TCR originated in an adult in good health. The chain recombines TRBV28 with TRBJ1-5, with D possibly TRBD1 on 6 matching bases. The CDR3 sequence is CASSLISGQYQPQHF. CDR3 DNA: TGTGCCAGCAGTTTAATTAGTGGACAGTATCAGCCCCAGCATTTT.